The next 24 T cell receptor beta chains were all read from a single sample in a study of blood T cell repertoires in COVID-19. The method was immunoSEQ multiplex PCR; TCRdb's version includes in-frame clones alone and lacks a portion of them. The sample records approximately 220,000 clones, approximately 83% being singletons. Sample: peripheral blood. The receptors shown here come from a man in his forties or fifties with acute or convalescent COVID-19.

This clone was picked up one time. This sample includes further DNA sequences coding for the same CDR3. The CDR3 DNA follows: TGTGCCAGCAGCTTAACTAGCGGGAGCACAGATACGCAGTATTTT. Translated: CASSLTSGSTDTQYF. This sequence joins TRBV7-3 and TRBJ2-3; 7 nucleotides line up with TRBD2. Germline trimming cut 0 bases from V and 0 bases from J; bases unmatched to any gene: 0. The CDR3 extends over 15 amino acids. CDR1 SGHTA and CDR2 FQGTGA come from the germline V gene.

The chain links TRBV3-1 (or the pseudogene TRBV3-2) to TRBJ1-6; D remains unclear. V dropped 1 base and J dropped 8 bases, with 6 bases sitting between them. The CDR3 sequence is 13 residues long. CDR1 LGHDT and CDR2 YNNKEL come from the germline V gene (reference sequence). The CDR3 reads CASSQGEDSPLHF. For the CDR3, the DNA is TGTGCCAGCAGCCAAGGGGAGGATTCACCCCTCCACTTT.

The chain combines TRBV7-3 with TRBJ2-5, with a weak D call TRBD1 (5 bases). Germline V gene lookup returns CDR1 SGHTA and CDR2 FQGTGA. This CDR3 is 15 amino acids long. V was cut by 7 bases and J by 2 bases, with 17 bases left in between. The CDR3 loop reads CASNPSLTEQETQYF. CDR3 DNA sequence: TGTGCCAGCAACCCTTCCCTGACAGAGCAAGAGACCCAGTACTTC.

The genes are TRBV7-2 and TRBJ2-7, with TRBD2 as a possible D gene (5 bases). The V gene lost 4 bases and the J gene lost 3 bases, with 13 bases spanning the gap. The germline V gene has CDR1 SGHTA and CDR2 FQGNSA. The CDR3 sequence is 14 residues long. In DNA form, the CDR3 reads TGTGCCAGCAGCTCGAGGACTCGGAGCTACGAGCAGTACTTC. This gives the protein CASSSRTRSYEQYF.

This clone was picked up a small number of times. The rearrangement joins TRBV6-2 or TRBV6-3 to TRBJ1-1; 11 bases match TRBD1. The CDR3 loop spans 15 amino acids. Germline V lookup: CDR1 MNHEY, CDR2 SVGEGT. The trim removed 5 bases at V and 4 bases at J, leaving 6 bases unmatched. CDR3 nucleotides: TGTGCCAGCAGTGGACAGGGGGCACAGGGCACTGAAGCTTTCTTT. Residues: CASSGQGAQGTEAFF.

The chain joins TRBV10-3 to TRBJ1-2, with D hard to call. Germline V lookup: CDR1 ENHRY, CDR2 SYGVKD. This CDR3 comprises 12 residues. Trimming took 10 bases from V and 1 from J, leaving 10 bases between them. This CDR3 reads CATRGDNYGYTF. The CDR3 DNA sequence: TGTGCCACTAGAGGAGATAACTATGGCTACACCTTC.

This chain uses TRBV3-1 (or the pseudogene TRBV3-2) with TRBJ2-6, with a tentative D call TRBD1 (5 bases). The CDR3 is 19 amino acids. Looked up from germline, CDR1 is LGHDT and CDR2 is YNNKEL (reference sequence). V was trimmed by 0 bases and J by 0 bases, leaving 15 bases between them. CDR3 residues: CASSQDPRTLSSGANVLTF. In DNA, the CDR3 is TGTGCCAGCAGCCAAGATCCCAGGACACTCAGCTCTGGGGCCAACGTCCTGACTTTC.

V usage is TRBV19 and J usage is TRBJ2-1, with TRBD2 matching 10 bases. Trimming at V came to 2 bases and at J to 8 bases, leaving 6 bases not matched to a gene. The CDR3 has 15 residues. CDR1 and CDR2 (germline): LNHDA, SQIVND (reference sequence). The CDR3 protein is CASSIQLAGIYEQFF. CDR3 coding DNA: TGTGCCAGTAGTATACAACTAGCGGGAATTTATGAGCAGTTCTTC.

This clone was recorded only once. The rearrangement uses TRBV10-2 and TRBJ2-1, with TRBD1 identical over 9 bases. Germline V CDR1 and CDR2: WSHSY, SAAADI. The V and J ends lost 6 bases and 1 base, in that order; junction bases with no gene match: 4. The CDR3 sequence is 15 residues long. The CDR3 loop reads CASRKDRGSYNEQFF. The DNA for the CDR3 is TGCGCCAGCAGGAAGGACAGGGGTTCCTACAATGAGCAGTTCTTC.

The table lists this clone with many counts. This chain uses TRBV11-2 with TRBJ1-5; 8 positions agree with TRBD1. With V trimmed by 5 bases and J by 2 bases, 5 bases remained unmatched. CDR1 is SGHAT and CDR2 is FQNNGV in the germline V gene. The CDR3 sequence is 15 residues long. The CDR3 DNA follows: TGTGCCAGCAGCGACAGGGGAGATGGCAATCAGCCCCAGCATTTT. Encoded protein: CASSDRGDGNQPQHF.

This chain links TRBV9 with TRBJ1-3; no reliable D call. From germline, CDR1 is SGDLS and CDR2 YYNGEE. Trimming removed 0 bases at V and 3 bases at J, with 10 bases between. The CDR3 sequence is 15 residues long. In nucleotides, the CDR3 is TGTGCCAGCAGCGTAGCGGGGTCGGATGGAAACACCATATATTTT. This sequence encodes CASSVAGSDGNTIYF.

The sample holds one count of this clone. The rearrangement uses TRBV15 and TRBJ1-5; D might be TRBD1 (5 bases). V was trimmed by 5 bases and J by 0 bases, leaving 23 bases between them. The CDR3 covers 19 residues. CDR1 is LNHNV and CDR2 is YYDKDF in the germline V gene (reference sequence). The CDR3 nucleotides read TGTGCCACCAGCGGCCCATCACTCCAGGGTTCCACTAGCAATCAGCCCCAGCATTTT. It translates to CATSGPSLQGSTSNQPQHF.

The rearrangement links TRBV5-1 to TRBJ2-6, with D possibly being TRBD2 (5 bases). CDR1 is SGHRS, CDR2 YFSETQ, per germline. This CDR3 spans 14 amino acids. V lost 7 bases, J lost 0 bases, and 8 bases lay in between. The CDR3 loop reads CASGELSGANVLTF. As DNA, the CDR3 is TGCGCCAGCGGGGAGCTCTCTGGGGCCAACGTCCTGACTTTC.

The chain employs TRBV5-5 and TRBJ2-1; TRBD2 matches at 12 bases. The CDR3 consists of 15 residues. Trimming cost V 4 bases and J 9 bases; bases outside gene matches: 8. Germline values: CDR1 SGHKS, CDR2 YYEKEE (reference sequence). In nucleotides, the CDR3 is TGTGCCAGCAGCGCCGGACTAGCGGGAAGAGGTGAGCAGTTCTTC. Its translation is CASSAGLAGRGEQFF.

The chain is built from TRBV18 and TRBJ2-3; perhaps TRBD1 as D (6 bases). The CDR3 sequence is 15 residues long. The germline V gene has CDR1 KGHSH and CDR2 LQKENI. Trimming shortened V by 2 bases and J by 2 bases, and 11 bases separated the two germline ends. The CDR3 loop reads CASSPGQRYTDTQYF. The CDR3, as DNA: TGTGCCAGCTCACCAGGACAGCGCTACACAGATACGCAGTATTTT.

V is TRBV30 and J is TRBJ2-6; D gene ambiguous. CDR3 length: 14 amino acids. With 0 bases removed from V and 6 bases from J, the gap between germline ends came to 9 bases. Germline CDR1 is GTSNPN and CDR2 is SVGIG (reference sequence). Written as DNA, the CDR3 is TGTGCCTGGAGTGTGGAGCGTGCGGCCAACGTCCTGACTTTC. Translating gives CAWSVERAANVLTF. The full variable domain, rest sourced from reference TRBV30 and TRBJ2-6, is SQTIHQWPATLVQPVGSPLSLECTVEGTSNPNLYWYRQAAGRGLQLLFYSVGIGQISSEVPQNLSASRPQDRQFILSSKKLLLSDSGFYLCAWSVERAANVLTFGAGSRLTVL.

The chain carries TRBV2 and TRBJ1-2; the match to TRBD1 covers 10 bases. The CDR3 contains 13 residues. Germline V gives CDR1 SNHLY, CDR2 FYNNEI. V dropped 5 bases and J dropped 10; count of bases not matched to a gene: 7. Here the CDR3 reads CASSLRQGASYTF. The CDR3 DNA reads TGTGCCAGCAGTCTTCGACAGGGGGCCTCCTACACCTTC.

The chain joins TRBV28 to TRBJ1-5; TRBD1 might be the D (5 bases). V was pared by 5 bases and J by 1 base, with 9 bases between. Germline V gene data show CDR1 as MDHEN and CDR2 as SYDVKM. This CDR3 is 14 amino acids long. Written as DNA, the CDR3 is TGTGCCAGCAGTAGACGGACAAGCAATCAGCCCCAGCATTTT. It specifies CASSRRTSNQPQHF.

As for this clone: Other DNA variants within this sample encode the same CDR3. The chain links TRBV7-2 to TRBJ2-6, with no clear D. CDR3 length: 15 residues. Germline CDR1 is SGHTA and CDR2 is FQGNSA. V lost 2 bases, J lost 4 bases, and 9 bases lay in between. Here the CDR3 DNA reads TGTGCCAGCAGCTTATCTGTCTCCGGGGCCAACGTCCTGACTTTC. Translating it yields CASSLSVSGANVLTF.

This chain connects TRBV11-3 to TRBJ2-1, with TRBD2 identical over 12 bases. With 1 base clipped from V and 5 bases from J, the junction kept 6 bases outside the gene matches. The CDR3 is 17 amino acids. Per the germline V gene, CDR1 is SGHNT and CDR2 is YENEEA. CDR3 amino acids: CASSLGLWTSGNNEQFF. The DNA for the CDR3 is TGTGCCAGCAGCTTAGGTTTGTGGACTAGCGGGAACAATGAGCAGTTCTTC.

The rearrangement joins TRBV30 to TRBJ1-1; 7 bases are shared with TRBD1. The J segment lost 8 bases and the V segment lost 0 bases, leaving 6 bases of the junction unmatched. This CDR3 has 13 amino acids. Germline V gene data show CDR1 as GTSNPN and CDR2 as SVGIG (reference sequence). CDR3 DNA sequence: TGTGCCTGGAGTGTATCAGGGGGTCGGGAAGCTTTCTTT. The encoded protein is CAWSVSGGREAFF.

V usage is TRBV5-6 and J usage is TRBJ2-3; a possible D gene is TRBD2 (5 bases). Germline loops: CDR1 SGHDT, CDR2 YYEEEE. Trimming removed 2 bases at V and 2 bases at J, with 15 bases between. There are 16 residues in the CDR3. CDR3 sequence: CASSFLSGPYTDTQYF. In DNA, the CDR3 is TGTGCCAGCAGCTTTCTAAGCGGACCCTACACAGATACGCAGTATTTT.

The chain joins TRBV15 to TRBJ2-7, with D uncertain. V dropped 0 bases and J dropped 2 bases, with 5 bases sitting between them. This CDR3 spans 13 amino acids. The germline gives CDR1 LNHNV, CDR2 YYDKDF (reference sequence). DNA for the CDR3: TGTGCCACCAGCAGAGACAGAACCTACGAGCAGTACTTC. This encodes CATSRDRTYEQYF.

The chain couples TRBV6-5 to TRBJ2-7, with D possibly TRBD2 on 5 matching bases. Trimming took off 5 bases at V and 0 bases at J, with 11 bases between the two ends. The CDR3 sequence is 14 residues long. Germline-derived CDR1 and CDR2 are MNHEY and SVGAGI. The CDR3 nucleotides read TGTGCCAGCAGTAATCTAGCCTTCTCCTACGAGCAGTACTTC. This encodes CASSNLAFSYEQYF.